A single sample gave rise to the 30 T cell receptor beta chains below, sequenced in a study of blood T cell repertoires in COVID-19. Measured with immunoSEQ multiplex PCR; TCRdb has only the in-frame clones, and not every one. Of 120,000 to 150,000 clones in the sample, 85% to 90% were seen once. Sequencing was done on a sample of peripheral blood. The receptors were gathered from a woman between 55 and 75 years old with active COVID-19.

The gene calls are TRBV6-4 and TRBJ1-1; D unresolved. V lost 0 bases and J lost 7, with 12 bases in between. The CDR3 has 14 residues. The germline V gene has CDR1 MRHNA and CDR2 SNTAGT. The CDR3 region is CASSDSKQLLEAFF. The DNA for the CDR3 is TGTGCCAGCAGTGACTCGAAACAACTACTTGAAGCTTTCTTT.

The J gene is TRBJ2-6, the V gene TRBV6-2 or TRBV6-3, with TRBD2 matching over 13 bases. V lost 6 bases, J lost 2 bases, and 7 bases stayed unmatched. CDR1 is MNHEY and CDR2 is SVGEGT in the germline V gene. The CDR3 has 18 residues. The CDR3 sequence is CASSSTSGRAAGANVLTF. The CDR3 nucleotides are TGTGCCAGCAGCTCCACTAGCGGGAGGGCCGCTGGGGCCAACGTCCTGACTTTC.

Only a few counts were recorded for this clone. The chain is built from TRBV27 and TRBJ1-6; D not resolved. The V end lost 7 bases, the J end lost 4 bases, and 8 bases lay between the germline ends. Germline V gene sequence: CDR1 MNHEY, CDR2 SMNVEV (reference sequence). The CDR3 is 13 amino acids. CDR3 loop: CASTWQYNSPLHF. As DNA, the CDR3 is TGTGCCAGCACTTGGCAGTATAATTCACCCCTCCACTTT.

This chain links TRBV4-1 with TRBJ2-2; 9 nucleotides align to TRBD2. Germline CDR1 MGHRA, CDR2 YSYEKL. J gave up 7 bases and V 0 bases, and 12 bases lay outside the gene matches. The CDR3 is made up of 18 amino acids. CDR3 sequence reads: CASSQEVSMLAGLGELFF. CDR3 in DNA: TGCGCCAGCAGCCAAGAAGTTAGTATGCTAGCGGGGCTCGGGGAGCTGTTTTTT.

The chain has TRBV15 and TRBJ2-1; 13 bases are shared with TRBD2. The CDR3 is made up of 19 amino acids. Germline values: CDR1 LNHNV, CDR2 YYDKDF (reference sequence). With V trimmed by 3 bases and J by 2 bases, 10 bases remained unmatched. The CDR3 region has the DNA TGTGCCACCAGCAGGGGGACTAGCGGGAACCACAGACCCTACAATGAGCAGTTCTTC. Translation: CATSRGTSGNHRPYNEQFF.

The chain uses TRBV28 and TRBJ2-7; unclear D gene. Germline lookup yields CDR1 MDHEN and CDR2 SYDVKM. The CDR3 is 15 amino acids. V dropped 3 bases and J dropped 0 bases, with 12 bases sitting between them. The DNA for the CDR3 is TGTGCCAGCAGTTTTGAGCTCTTTAGCTCCTACGAGCAGTACTTC. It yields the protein CASSFELFSSYEQYF.

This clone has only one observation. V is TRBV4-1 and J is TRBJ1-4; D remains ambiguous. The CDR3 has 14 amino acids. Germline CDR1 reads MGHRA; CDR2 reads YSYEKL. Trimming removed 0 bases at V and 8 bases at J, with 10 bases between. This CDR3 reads CASSQDRGGEKLFF. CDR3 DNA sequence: TGCGCCAGCAGCCAAGATCGGGGTGGAGAAAAACTGTTTTTT.

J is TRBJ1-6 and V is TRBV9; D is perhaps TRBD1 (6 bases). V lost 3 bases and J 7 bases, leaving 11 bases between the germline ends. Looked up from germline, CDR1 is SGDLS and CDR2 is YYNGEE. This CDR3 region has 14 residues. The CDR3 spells CASSEGTLNSPLHF. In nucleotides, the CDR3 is TGTGCCAGCAGCGAGGGGACATTGAATTCACCCCTCCACTTT. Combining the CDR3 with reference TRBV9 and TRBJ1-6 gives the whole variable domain DSGVTQTPKHLITATGQRVTLRCSPRSGDLSVYWYQQSLDQGLQFLIQYYNGEERAKGNILERFSAQQFPDLHSELNLSSLELGDSALYFCASSEGTLNSPLHFGNGTRLTVT.

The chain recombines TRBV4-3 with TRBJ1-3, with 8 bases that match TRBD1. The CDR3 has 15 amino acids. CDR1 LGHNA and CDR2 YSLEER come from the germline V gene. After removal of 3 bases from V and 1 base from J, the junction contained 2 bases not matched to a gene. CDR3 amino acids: CASSHGTGSGNTIYF. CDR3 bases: TGCGCCAGCAGCCATGGGACAGGTTCTGGAAACACCATATATTTT.

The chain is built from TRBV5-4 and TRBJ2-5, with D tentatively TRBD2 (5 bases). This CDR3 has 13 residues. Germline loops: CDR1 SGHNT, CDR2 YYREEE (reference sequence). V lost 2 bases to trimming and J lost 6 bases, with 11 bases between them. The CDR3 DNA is TGTGCCAGCAGCTTAGAGGGTCCCCAGACCCAGTACTTC. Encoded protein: CASSLEGPQTQYF. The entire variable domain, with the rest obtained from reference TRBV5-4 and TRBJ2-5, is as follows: ETGVTQSPTHLIKTRGQQVTLRCSSQSGHNTVSWYQQALGQGPQFIFQYYREEENGRGNFPPRFSGLQFPNYSSELNVNALELDDSALYLCASSLEGPQTQYFGPGTRLLVL.

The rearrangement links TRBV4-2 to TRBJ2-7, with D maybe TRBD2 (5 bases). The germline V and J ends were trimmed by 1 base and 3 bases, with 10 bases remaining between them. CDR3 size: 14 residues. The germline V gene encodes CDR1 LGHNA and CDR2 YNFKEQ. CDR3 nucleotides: TGTGCCAGCAGCCAAGTAACTAGTAGCTACGAGCAGTACTTC. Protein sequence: CASSQVTSSYEQYF.

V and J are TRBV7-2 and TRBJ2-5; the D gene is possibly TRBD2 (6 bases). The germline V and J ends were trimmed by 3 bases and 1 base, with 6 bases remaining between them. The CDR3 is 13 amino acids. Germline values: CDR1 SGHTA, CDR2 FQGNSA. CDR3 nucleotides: TGTGCCAGCAGCTTGGGGGGCCAAGAGACCCAGTACTTC. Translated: CASSLGGQETQYF.

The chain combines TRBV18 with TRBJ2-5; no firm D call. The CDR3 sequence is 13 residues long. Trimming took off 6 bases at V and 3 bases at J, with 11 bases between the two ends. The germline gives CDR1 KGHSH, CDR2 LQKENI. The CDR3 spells CASSRMYEETQYF. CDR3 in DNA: TGTGCCAGCTCGAGGATGTACGAAGAGACCCAGTACTTC. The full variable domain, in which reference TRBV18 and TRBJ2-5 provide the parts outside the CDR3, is NAGVMQNPRHLVRRRGQEARLRCSPMKGHSHVYWYRQLPEEGLKFMVYLQKENIIDESGMPKERFSAEFPKEGPSILRIQQVVRGDSAAYFCASSRMYEETQYFGPGTRLLVL.

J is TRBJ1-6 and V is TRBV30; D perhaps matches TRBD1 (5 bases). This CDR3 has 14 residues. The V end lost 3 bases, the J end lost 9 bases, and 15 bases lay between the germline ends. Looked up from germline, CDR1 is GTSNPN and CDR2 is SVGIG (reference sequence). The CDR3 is CAWRDPGVRSPLHF. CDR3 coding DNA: TGTGCCTGGAGGGACCCGGGGGTGCGTTCACCCCTCCACTTT.

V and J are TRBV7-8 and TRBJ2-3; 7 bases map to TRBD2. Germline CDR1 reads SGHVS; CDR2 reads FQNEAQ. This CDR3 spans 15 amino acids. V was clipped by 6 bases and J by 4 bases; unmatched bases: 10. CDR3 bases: TGTGCCAGCAGTCCAAGGGGCGGGAGACCAGATACGCAGTATTTT. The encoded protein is CASSPRGGRPDTQYF.

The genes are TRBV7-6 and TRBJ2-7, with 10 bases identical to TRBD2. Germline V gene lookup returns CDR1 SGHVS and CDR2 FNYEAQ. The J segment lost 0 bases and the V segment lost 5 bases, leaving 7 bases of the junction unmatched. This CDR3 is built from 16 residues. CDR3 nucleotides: TGTGCCAGCAGCACATCAGCGGGAGGGAGCTCCTACGAGCAGTACTTC. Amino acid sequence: CASSTSAGGSSYEQYF. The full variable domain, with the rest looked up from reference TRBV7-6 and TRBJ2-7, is GAGVSQSPRYKVTKRGQDVALRCDPISGHVSLYWYRQALGQGPEFLTYFNYEAQQDKSGLPNDRFSAERPEGSISTLTIQRTEQRDSAMYRCASSTSAGGSSYEQYFGPGTRLTVT.

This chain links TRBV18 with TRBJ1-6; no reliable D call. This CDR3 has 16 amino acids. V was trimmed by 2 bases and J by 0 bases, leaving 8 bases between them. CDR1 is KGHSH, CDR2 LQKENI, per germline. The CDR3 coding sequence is TGTGCCAGCTCACCATGGGCGAGCTCCTATAATTCACCCCTCCACTTT. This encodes CASSPWASSYNSPLHF.

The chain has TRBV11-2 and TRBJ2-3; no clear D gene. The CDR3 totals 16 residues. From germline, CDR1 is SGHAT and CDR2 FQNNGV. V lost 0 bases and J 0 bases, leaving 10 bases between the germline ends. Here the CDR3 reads CASSLDSPGSTDTQYF. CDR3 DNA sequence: TGTGCCAGCAGCTTAGATAGTCCGGGTAGCACAGATACGCAGTATTTT. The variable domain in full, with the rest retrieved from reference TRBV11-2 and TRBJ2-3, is EAGVAQSPRYKIIEKRQSVAFWCNPISGHATLYWYQQILGQGPKLLIQFQNNGVVDDSQLPKDRFSAERLKGVDSTLKIQPAKLEDSAVYLCASSLDSPGSTDTQYFGPGTRLTVL.

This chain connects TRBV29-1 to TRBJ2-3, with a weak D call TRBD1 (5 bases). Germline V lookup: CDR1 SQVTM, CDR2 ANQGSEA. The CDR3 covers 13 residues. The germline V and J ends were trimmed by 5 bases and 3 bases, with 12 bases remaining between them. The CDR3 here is CSVWAGLTDTQYF. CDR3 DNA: TGCAGCGTTTGGGCAGGGCTTACAGATACGCAGTATTTT.

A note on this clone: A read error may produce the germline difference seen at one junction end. CDR3: CATSDLGTSGSRDTQYF. CDR3 coding DNA: TGTGCCACCAGTGATCTGGGGACTAGCGGGAGCAGAGATACGCAGTATTTT. The chain uses TRBV24-1 and TRBJ2-3; 14 nucleotides match TRBD2. The CDR3 runs 17 residues. Germline assignment: CDR1 KGHDR and CDR2 SFDVKD.

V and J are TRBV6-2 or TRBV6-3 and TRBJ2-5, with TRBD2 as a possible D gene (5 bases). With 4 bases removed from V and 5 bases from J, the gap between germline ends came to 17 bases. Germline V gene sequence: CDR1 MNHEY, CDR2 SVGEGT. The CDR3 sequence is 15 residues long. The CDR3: CASSFGRARGETQYF. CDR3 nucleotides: TGTGCCAGCAGTTTTGGTAGGGCGAGAGGGGAGACCCAGTACTTC.

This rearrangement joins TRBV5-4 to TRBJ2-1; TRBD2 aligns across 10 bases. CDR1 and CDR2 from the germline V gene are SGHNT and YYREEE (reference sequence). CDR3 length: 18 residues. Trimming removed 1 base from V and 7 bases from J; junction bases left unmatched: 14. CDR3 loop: CASSLPMASGSARNEQFF. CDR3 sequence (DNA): TGTGCCAGCAGCTTGCCGATGGCTAGCGGGAGTGCCAGGAATGAGCAGTTCTTC.

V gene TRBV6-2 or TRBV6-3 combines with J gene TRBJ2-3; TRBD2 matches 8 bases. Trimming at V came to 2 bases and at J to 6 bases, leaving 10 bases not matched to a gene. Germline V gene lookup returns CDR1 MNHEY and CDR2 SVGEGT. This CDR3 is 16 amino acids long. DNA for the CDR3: TGTGCCAGCAGTTACGGGTTACTAGCGGAGATGGATACGCAGTATTTT. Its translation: CASSYGLLAEMDTQYF.

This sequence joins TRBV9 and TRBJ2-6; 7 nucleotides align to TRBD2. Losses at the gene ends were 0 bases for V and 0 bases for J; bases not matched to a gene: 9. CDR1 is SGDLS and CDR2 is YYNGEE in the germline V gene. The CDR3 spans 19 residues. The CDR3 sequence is CASSVEWLGLSSGANVLTF. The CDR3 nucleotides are TGTGCCAGCAGCGTAGAGTGGTTGGGACTAAGCTCTGGGGCCAACGTCCTGACTTTC.

CDR3 region: CASRRAGESYEQYF. The DNA of the CDR3 is TGTGCCAGCAGGAGAGCGGGGGAGTCCTACGAGCAGTACTTC. The J gene is TRBJ2-7, the V gene TRBV7-2; TRBD2 agrees at 8 bases. The germline gives CDR1 SGHTA, CDR2 FQGNSA. The CDR3 sequence is 14 residues long. Unmatched junction bases numbered 5, after V lost 6 bases and J lost 1 base.

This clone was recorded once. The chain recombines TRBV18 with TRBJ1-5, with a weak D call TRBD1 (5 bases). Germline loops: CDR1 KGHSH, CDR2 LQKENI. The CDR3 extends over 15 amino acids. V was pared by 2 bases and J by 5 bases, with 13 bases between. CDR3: CASSPGAQAYQPQHF. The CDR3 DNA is TGTGCCAGCTCACCAGGGGCCCAGGCGTATCAGCCCCAGCATTTT.

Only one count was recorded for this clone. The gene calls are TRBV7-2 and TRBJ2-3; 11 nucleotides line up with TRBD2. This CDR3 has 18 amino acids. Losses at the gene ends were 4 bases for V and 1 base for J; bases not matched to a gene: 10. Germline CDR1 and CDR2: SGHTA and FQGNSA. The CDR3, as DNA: TGTGCCAGCAGCTGGATCGCTAGCGGGAGGAGGGGCACAGATACGCAGTATTTT. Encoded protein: CASSWIASGRRGTDTQYF.

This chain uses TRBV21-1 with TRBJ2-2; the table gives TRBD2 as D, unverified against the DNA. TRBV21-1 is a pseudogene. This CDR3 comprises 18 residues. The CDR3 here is CASSKDLEWVTNTGELFF. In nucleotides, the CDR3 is TGTGCCAGCAGCAAAGATTTGGAGTGGGTTACGAACACCGGGGAGCTGTTTTTT.

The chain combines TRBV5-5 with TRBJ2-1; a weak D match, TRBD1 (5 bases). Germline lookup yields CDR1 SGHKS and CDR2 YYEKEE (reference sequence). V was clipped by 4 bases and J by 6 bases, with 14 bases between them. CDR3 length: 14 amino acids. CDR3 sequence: CASSPHGQGNEQFF. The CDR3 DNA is TGTGCCAGCAGCCCCCATGGGCAGGGCAATGAGCAGTTCTTC.

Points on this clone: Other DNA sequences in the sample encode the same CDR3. CDR3 in DNA: TGTGCCAGTAGTATCCGGGATAGCAATCAGCCCCAGCATTTT. Its translation: CASSIRDSNQPQHF. The genes are TRBV19 and TRBJ1-5; no definite D call. CDR1 is LNHDA and CDR2 is SQIVND in the germline V gene (reference sequence). The CDR3 is made up of 14 amino acids. Deletions cut 3 bases from V and 0 bases from J, with 6 bases between.